The rows below give T cell receptor beta chains drawn from one sample of a study of CD8+CD57+ T cells in acquired aplastic anemia. One entry per CDR3 protein results from TCRdb running MiXCR on the reads. The sample has 150,000 to 200,000 distinct CDR3 sequences, roughly 50% seen once. Sequencing used sorted CD4+, CD8+, or CD8+CD57+ T cells (not recorded which) from PBMCs. These receptors came from a human donor with aplastic anemia. Each CDR3 is given with its conserved first and last residue. Each record gives: D gene, V gene, J gene, clone size, CDR3 DNA, CDR3 protein. The D gene is left open where the match is weak. Not all rows give a size; the values are once, few, many and, for expanded clones, a class.

TRBD2	TRBV19	TRBJ2-1	NA	TGTGCCAGTAGTATATCTGGAGGGAGGGCCTCGGGGGAGCAGTTCTTC	CASSISGGRASGEQFF
NA	TRBV7-8	TRBJ2-5	once	TGTGCCAGCAGCTACAGCGAGGGTAGCTATGCAGAGACCCAGTACTTC	CASSYSEGSYAETQYF
NA	TRBV10-3	TRBJ1-2	once	TGTGCCATCGGGCCAGTAGATCGCTATGGCTACACCTTC	CAIGPVDRYGYTF
NA	TRBV27	TRBJ1-5	NA	TGTGCCAGCAGAGGGCAGGGCGGCAATCAGCCCCAGCATTTT	CASRGQGGNQPQHF
TRBD1	TRBV5-5	TRBJ1-3	NA	TGTGCCAGCAGCTTCCTAGGACAGGGTAATGGAAACACCATATATTTT	CASSFLGQGNGNTIYF
TRBD1	TRBV10-3	TRBJ2-1	NA	TGTGCCATCAGTGGCCGCCGGGACAGGGGACTCGATGAGCAGTTCTTC	CAISGRRDRGLDEQFF
TRBD2	TRBV24-1	TRBJ2-7	few	TGTGCCACCAGTGATTTTTCTAGCGGGAGGTACGAGCAGTACTTC	CATSDFSSGRYEQYF
NA	TRBV19	TRBJ2-3	NA	TGTGCCAGTAGTATAGGGATTACGCAGTATTTT	CASSIGITQYF
NA	TRBV2	TRBJ2-7	many	TGTGCCAGCAGTGGGGGGCCCCGTACCTACGAGCAGTACTTC	CASSGGPRTYEQYF
NA	TRBV15	TRBJ2-2	NA	TGTGCCACCAGCGTCAATCCGAACACCGGGGAGCTGTTTTTT	CATSVNPNTGELFF
NA	TRBV24-1	TRBJ1-1	NA	TGTGCCACCAGTGATATACCGGGACACCCTCAAGCTTTCTTT	CATSDIPGHPQAFF
TRBD2	TRBV6-4	TRBJ2-7	NA	TGTGCCAGCAGAAAACGGGGGGGCTACGAGCAGTACTTC	CASRKRGGYEQYF
NA	TRBV7-7	TRBJ1-5	many	TGTGCTAAGAGGCCAGCAGGGTTTCAGCCCCAGCATTTT	CAKRPAGFQPQHF
TRBD2	TRBV6-1	TRBJ2-7	NA	TGTGCCAGCAGTGAACTCCCGGGACTAGCGCTCTACGAGCAGTACTTC	CASSELPGLALYEQYF
TRBD1	TRBV15	TRBJ2-7	few	TGTGCCACCAGCGTCCGGTCCGGGACAGGGATTTACGAGCAGTACTTC	CATSVRSGTGIYEQYF
NA	TRBV25-1	TRBJ2-7	many	TGTGCCACCTTAAAGGGCTACGAGCAGTACTTC	CATLKGYEQYF
NA	TRBV20-1	TRBJ1-5	NA	TGCAGTGTTCCGAGGGGGGCCAATCAGCCCCAGCATTTT	CSVPRGANQPQHF
NA	TRBV29-1	TRBJ2-5	few	TGCAGCGTTGAAGATTGGGAAACCCAAGAGACCCAGTACTTC	CSVEDWETQETQYF
NA	TRBV7-3	TRBJ1-1	NA	TGTGCCAGCAGCTTAGAGTGGACTGAAGCTTTCTTT	CASSLEWTEAFF
NA	TRBV5-4	TRBJ2-1	many	TGTGCCAGCAGCTTGGACCGGGTCACCCCGTACAATGAGCAGTTCTTC	CASSLDRVTPYNEQFF
NA	TRBV13	TRBJ2-7	many	TGTGCCAGCAGGCCGGAAAGGGGGGCCTACGAGCAGTACTTC	CASRPERGAYEQYF
TRBD2	TRBV11-1	TRBJ2-1	NA	TGTGCCAGCCCTACCTGGGCCTTAGACACGGGGGGAGAAACCTACAATGAGCAGTTCTTC	CASPTWALDTGGETYNEQFF
TRBD2	TRBV9	TRBJ2-1	many	TGTGCCAGCAGCGTCGGCGGGAGTCTGTCCTACAATGAGCAGTTCTTC	CASSVGGSLSYNEQFF
NA	TRBV15	TRBJ2-7	NA	TGTGCCACCAGCAGGGGTCTGGGGGGCCCCTACGAGCAGTACTTC	CATSRGLGGPYEQYF
TRBD2	TRBV9	TRBJ2-2	many	TGTGCCAGCAGCCTTAGCGGGAGTGGGTACGGGGAGCTGTTTTTT	CASSLSGSGYGELFF
NA	TRBV11-2	TRBJ2-2	many	TGTGCCAGCAGCCAGGGGCGGGTTCCGAACACCGGGGAGCTGTTTTTT	CASSQGRVPNTGELFF
TRBD2	TRBV20-1	TRBJ2-1	many	TGCAGTGCTGGACTAGCGGGAGTGTATGAGCAGTTCTTC	CSAGLAGVYEQFF
NA	TRBV10-2	TRBJ1-6	NA	TGCGCCAGCAGTGAGGCCGGGAATTCACCCCTCCACTTT	CASSEAGNSPLHF
NA	TRBV9	TRBJ1-6	many	TGTGCCAGCAGCGTTGCGGCAGATTATAATTCACCCCTCCACTTT	CASSVAADYNSPLHF
TRBD1	TRBV11-1	TRBJ1-1	few	TGTGCCAGCAGCTTACTACCTTATCGTAATCCCCGGGACAGAAGGGACGCTGAAGCTTTCTTT	CASSLLPYRNPRDRRDAEAFF
NA	TRBV24-1	TRBJ1-2	NA	TGTGCCACCAGTGACCCCCAGACAGCTAACTATGGCTACACCTTC	CATSDPQTANYGYTF
NA	TRBV24-1	TRBJ2-5	NA	TGTGCCACCAGTGATCAAGGGGCTCGGGAGACCCAGTACTTC	CATSDQGARETQYF
NA	TRBV2	TRBJ2-7	few	TGTGCCAGCAGTGAAGTTGAGGATCCGAGCTACGAGCAGTACTTC	CASSEVEDPSYEQYF
TRBD1	TRBV29-1	TRBJ2-7	NA	TGCAGCGCCCGGGACAGGACCTACGAGCAGTACTTC	CSARDRTYEQYF
TRBD2	TRBV10-2	TRBJ2-5	NA	TGCGCCAGCAGTGAAGCGCGGGGACTAACAAAGGAGACCCAGTACTTC	CASSEARGLTKETQYF
TRBD1	TRBV24-1	TRBJ1-4	NA	TGTGCCACCTATGACAGGGTTCGGGTTGAAAAACTGTTTTTT	CATYDRVRVEKLFF
TRBD1	TRBV2	TRBJ2-1	NA	TGTGCCAGCAGAAAGGGGGCATCCTACAATGAGCAGTTCTTC	CASRKGASYNEQFF
TRBD1	TRBV5-1	TRBJ2-7	NA	TGCGCCAGCAGCTTGGCCGGGACAGGGGCCTACGAGCAGTACTTC	CASSLAGTGAYEQYF
NA	TRBV24-1	TRBJ1-5	many	TGTGCCACCAGTCCCCCGGGGGTAAATCAGCCCCAGCATTTT	CATSPPGVNQPQHF
NA	TRBV10-3	TRBJ2-2	once	TGTGCCAGCAGCCAGGGGATTACCACCGGGGAGCTGTTTTTT	CASSQGITTGELFF
NA	TRBV12-3/TRBV12-4	TRBJ1-1	NA	TGTGCCAGCAGTTTTGTTGCCTGGAACACTGAAGCTTTCTTT	CASSFVAWNTEAFF
NA	TRBV29-1	TRBJ1-2	NA	TGCAGCGTTGACAGCGGGGCGGCCGCCCCTGGCTACACCTTC	CSVDSGAAAPGYTF
TRBD1	TRBV5-5	TRBJ2-7	many	TGTGCCAGCAGCTTTTACAGGGGGAGCTCCTACGAGCAGTACTTC	CASSFYRGSSYEQYF
NA	TRBV10-3	TRBJ2-3	NA	TGTGCCATCAGTGGCAGGGACACAGATACGCATTATTTT	CAISGRDTDTHYF
TRBD1	TRBV7-3	TRBJ2-7	NA	TGTGCCAGCAGCCGGACAGGGCACGAGCAGTACTTC	CASSRTGHEQYF
NA	TRBV9	TRBJ1-1	NA	TGTGCCAGCAAGTCCGGCACCGAAGCTTTCTTT	CASKSGTEAFF
NA	TRBV7-6	TRBJ1-2	NA	TGTGCCAGCAGCTTATGGCCGGTGGCAAAAAATGGCTACACCTTC	CASSLWPVAKNGYTF
NA	TRBV7-6	TRBJ2-7	NA	TGTGCCAGCAGCTCGATCCAGGGGAGCGAGCAGTACTTC	CASSSIQGSEQYF
NA	TRBV2	TRBJ1-2	few	TGTGCCAGCAGTGAAGCCGTCCGCTCTCAGGGCTACACCTTC	CASSEAVRSQGYTF
NA	TRBV4-2	TRBJ1-4	many	TGTGCCAGCAGCAAAGAAGAACGGCTTAATGAAAAACTGTTTTTT	CASSKEERLNEKLFF
TRBD2	TRBV4-3	TRBJ2-3	NA	TGCGCCAGCAGCCCCTGGACTAGCGCTCTTCCCGATAGCACAGATACGCAGTATTTT	CASSPWTSALPDSTDTQYF
NA	TRBV24-1	TRBJ1-5	once	TGTGCCACCAGCCAGGGGAGAGGGGCTGGTCAGCCCCAGCATTTT	CATSQGRGAGQPQHF
NA	TRBV11-1	TRBJ1-5	NA	TGTGCCAGCAGCTTAGGAAGGGGGGGGAGCAATCAGCCCCAGCATTTT	CASSLGRGGSNQPQHF